The text below deals with one T cell receptor (beta chain). The germline CDR1 and CDR2 sequences are SGHNT and YYREEE (reference sequence). This CDR3 is built from 14 residues. The J segment lost 0 bases and the V segment lost 5 bases, leaving 0 bases of the junction unmatched. This entry comes from a study of shared clonotypes between healthy human individuals. The protocol was immunoSEQ multiplex PCR, while the TCRdb copy is restricted to in-frame clones and leaves out a portion. Seen here are approximately 650,000 clones, 95% to 96% observed once, and the top ten hold 0.11%. CD8 cells classed as naive were CD45RO-negative and positively selected for CCR7, excluding terminally differentiated effector memory CD45RA+ cells. Each donor was a Caucasian adult residing in Nashville, Tennessee.

This sequence originates from a woman younger than 45 in good health. The specimen sequenced was naive CD8+ T cells sorted from blood. This chain joins TRBV5-4 and TRBJ2-5, with TRBD2 matching over 11 bases. The CDR3 coding sequence is TGTGCCAGCAGACTAGCGGGAGACCAAGAGACCCAGTACTTC. It is translated as CASRLAGDQETQYF.